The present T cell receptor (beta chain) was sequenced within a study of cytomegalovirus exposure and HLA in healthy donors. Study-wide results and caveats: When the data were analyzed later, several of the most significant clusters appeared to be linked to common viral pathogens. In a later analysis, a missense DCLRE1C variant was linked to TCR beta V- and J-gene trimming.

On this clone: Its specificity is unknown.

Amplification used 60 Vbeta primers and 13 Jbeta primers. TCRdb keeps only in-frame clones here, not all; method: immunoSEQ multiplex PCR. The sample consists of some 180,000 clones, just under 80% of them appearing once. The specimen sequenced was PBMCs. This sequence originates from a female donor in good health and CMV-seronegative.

This chain's CDR3 is CASSDPGSSGNTIYF. CDR3 DNA sequence: TGTGCCAGCAGTGACCCCGGGAGCTCTGGAAACACCATATATTTT. V gene TRBV25-1 combines with J gene TRBJ1-3; D uncertain. This CDR3 is built from 15 residues. Germline CDR1 and CDR2: MGHDK and SYGVNS. Trimming shortened V by 3 bases and J by 0 bases, and 9 bases separated the two germline ends.